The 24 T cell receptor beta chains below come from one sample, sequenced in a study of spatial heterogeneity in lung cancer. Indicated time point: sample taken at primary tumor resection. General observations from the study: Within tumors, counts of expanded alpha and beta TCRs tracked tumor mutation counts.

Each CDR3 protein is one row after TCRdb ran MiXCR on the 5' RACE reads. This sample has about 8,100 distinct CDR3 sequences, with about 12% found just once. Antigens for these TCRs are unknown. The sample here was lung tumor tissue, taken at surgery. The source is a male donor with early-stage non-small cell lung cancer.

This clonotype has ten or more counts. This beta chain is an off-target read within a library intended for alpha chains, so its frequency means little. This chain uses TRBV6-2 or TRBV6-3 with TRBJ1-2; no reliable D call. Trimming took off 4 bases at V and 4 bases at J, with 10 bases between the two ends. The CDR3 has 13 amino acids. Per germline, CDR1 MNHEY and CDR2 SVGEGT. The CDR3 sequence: CASSSPDGYGYTF. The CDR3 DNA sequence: TGTGCCAGCAGTTCCCCGGACGGCTATGGCTACACCTTC.

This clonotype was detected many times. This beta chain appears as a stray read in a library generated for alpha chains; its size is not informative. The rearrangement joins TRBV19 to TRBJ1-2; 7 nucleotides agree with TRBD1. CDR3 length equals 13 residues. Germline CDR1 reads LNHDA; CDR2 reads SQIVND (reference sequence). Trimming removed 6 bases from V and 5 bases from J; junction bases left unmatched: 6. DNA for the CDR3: TGTGCCAGTAGACGGGACAGAAATTATGGCTACACCTTC. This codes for CASRRDRNYGYTF.

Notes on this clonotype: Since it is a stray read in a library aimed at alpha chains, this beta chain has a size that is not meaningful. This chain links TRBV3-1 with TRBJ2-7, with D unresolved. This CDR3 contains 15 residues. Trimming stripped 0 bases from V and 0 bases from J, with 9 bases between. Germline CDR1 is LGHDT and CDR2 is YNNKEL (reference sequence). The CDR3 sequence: CASSQDSLVSYEQYF. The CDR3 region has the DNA TGTGCCAGCAGCCAAGATAGTCTAGTCTCCTACGAGCAGTACTTC.

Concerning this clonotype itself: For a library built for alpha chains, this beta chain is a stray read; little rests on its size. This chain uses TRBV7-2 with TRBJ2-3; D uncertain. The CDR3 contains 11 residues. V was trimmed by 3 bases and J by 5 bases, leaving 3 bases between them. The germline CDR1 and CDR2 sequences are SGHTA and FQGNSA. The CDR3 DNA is TGTGCCAGCAGCTTCCGAGATACGCAGTATTTT. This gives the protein CASSFRDTQYF.

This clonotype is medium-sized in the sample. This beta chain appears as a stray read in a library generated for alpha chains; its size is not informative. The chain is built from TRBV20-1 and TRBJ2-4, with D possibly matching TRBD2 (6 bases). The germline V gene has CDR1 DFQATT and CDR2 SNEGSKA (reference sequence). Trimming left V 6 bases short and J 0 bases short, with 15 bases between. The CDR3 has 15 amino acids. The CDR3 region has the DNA TGCAGTGCGGGGGAGGTAGTTGGAGCCAAAAACATTCAGTACTTC. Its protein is CSAGEVVGAKNIQYF.

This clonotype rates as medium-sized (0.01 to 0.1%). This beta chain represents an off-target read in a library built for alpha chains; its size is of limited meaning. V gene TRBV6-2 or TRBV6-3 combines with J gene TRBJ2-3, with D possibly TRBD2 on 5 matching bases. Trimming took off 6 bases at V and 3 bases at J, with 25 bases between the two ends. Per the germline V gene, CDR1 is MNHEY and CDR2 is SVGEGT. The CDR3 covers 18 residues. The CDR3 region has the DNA TGTGCCAGCAGCCCCGCAATTAGAGGGATCCCTAGGACAGATACGCAGTATTTT. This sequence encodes CASSPAIRGIPRTDTQYF.

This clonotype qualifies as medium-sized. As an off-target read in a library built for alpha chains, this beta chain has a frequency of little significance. The CDR3 here is CASSQFPGLARQTQYF. Written as DNA, the CDR3 is TGTGCCAGCAGCCAATTCCCGGGACTAGCGAGGCAGACCCAGTACTTC. The gene calls are TRBV14 and TRBJ2-5; 10 bases fit TRBD2. J lost 6 bases, V lost 2 bases, and 9 bases had no gene match. The CDR3 has 16 amino acids. CDR1 SGHDN and CDR2 FVKESK come from the germline V gene.

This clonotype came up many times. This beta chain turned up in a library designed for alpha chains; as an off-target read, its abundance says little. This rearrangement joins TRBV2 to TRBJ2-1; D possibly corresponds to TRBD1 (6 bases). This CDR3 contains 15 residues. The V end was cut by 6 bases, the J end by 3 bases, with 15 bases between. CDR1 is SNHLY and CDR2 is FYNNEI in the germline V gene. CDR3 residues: CASRVDRSLYNEQFF. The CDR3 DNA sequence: TGTGCCAGCAGGGTTGACAGGAGCCTCTACAATGAGCAGTTCTTC.

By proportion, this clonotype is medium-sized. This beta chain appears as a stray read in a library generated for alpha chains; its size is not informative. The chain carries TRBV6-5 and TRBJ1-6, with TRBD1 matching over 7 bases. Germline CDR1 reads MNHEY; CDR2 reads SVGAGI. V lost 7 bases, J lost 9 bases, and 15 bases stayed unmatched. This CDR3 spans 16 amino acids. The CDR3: CASKNRGGVTGSPLHF. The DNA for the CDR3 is TGTGCCAGCAAAAACAGGGGAGGGGTAACGGGTTCACCCCTCCACTTT.

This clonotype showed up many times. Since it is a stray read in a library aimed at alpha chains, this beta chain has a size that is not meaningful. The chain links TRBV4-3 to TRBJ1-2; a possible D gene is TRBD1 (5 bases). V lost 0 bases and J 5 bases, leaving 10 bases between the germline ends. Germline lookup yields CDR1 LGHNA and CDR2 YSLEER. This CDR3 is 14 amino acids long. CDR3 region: CASSQDAQGYGYTF. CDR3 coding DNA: TGCGCCAGCAGCCAAGACGCGCAGGGATATGGCTACACCTTC.

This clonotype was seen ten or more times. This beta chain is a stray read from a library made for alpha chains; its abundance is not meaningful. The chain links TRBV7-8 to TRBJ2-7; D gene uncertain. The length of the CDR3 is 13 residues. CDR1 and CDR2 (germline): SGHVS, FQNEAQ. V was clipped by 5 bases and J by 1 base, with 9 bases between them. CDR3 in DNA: TGTGCCAGCAGCCCAAGGGCGTCCTACGAGCAGTACTTC. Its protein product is CASSPRASYEQYF.

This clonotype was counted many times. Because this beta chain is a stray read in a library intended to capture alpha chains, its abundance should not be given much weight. The DNA for the CDR3 is TGTGCCAGCAGTGCGGTCAGGGGGAACACCGGGGAGCTGTTTTTT. Amino acid sequence: CASSAVRGNTGELFF. This chain connects TRBV2 to TRBJ2-2; D is perhaps TRBD1 (6 bases). The CDR3 spans 15 residues. Germline CDR1 is SNHLY and CDR2 is FYNNEI. Trimming stripped 4 bases from V and 1 base from J, with 10 bases between.

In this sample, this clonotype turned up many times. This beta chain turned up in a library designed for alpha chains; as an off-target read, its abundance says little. Written as DNA, the CDR3 is TGCAGTGCTAGAGATCCGGGGAGCTCCTACAATGAGCAGTTCTTC. It codes for CSARDPGSSYNEQFF. The gene calls are TRBV20-1 and TRBJ2-1, with a possible D match to TRBD2 (5 bases). The CDR3 contains 15 residues. The V and J ends lost 0 bases and 0 bases respectively, with 9 bases between them. In germline, CDR1 is DFQATT, CDR2 SNEGSKA (reference sequence).

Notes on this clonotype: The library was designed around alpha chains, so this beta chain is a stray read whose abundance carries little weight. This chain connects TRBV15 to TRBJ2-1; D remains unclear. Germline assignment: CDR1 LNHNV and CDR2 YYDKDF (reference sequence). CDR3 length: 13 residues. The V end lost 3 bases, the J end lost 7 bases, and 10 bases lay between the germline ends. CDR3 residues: CATSSSFENEQFF. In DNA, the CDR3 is TGTGCCACCAGCAGCTCGTTCGAGAATGAGCAGTTCTTC. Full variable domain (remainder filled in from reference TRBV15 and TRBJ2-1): DAMVIQNPRYQVTQFGKPVTLSCSQTLNHNVMYWYQQKSSQAPKLLFHYYDKDFNNEADTPDNFQSRRPNTSFCFLDIRSPGLGDTAMYLCATSSSFENEQFFGPGTRLTVL.

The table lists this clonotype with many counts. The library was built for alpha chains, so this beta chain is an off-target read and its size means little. The CDR3 DNA is TGCGCCAGCAGCTTGGTAGAGGGGGCCAACGTCCTGACTTTC. Translation: CASSLVEGANVLTF. The J gene is TRBJ2-6, the V gene TRBV5-1, with D unresolved. CDR1 and CDR2 from the germline V gene are SGHRS and YFSETQ. V lost 0 bases and J lost 4, with 5 bases in between. The CDR3 has 14 residues.

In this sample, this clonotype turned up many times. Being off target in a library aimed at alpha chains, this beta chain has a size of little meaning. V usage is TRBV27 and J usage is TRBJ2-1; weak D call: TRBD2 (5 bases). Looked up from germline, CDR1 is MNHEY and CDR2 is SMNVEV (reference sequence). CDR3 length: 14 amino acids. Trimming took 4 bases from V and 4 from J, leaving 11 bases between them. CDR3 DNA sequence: TGTGCCAGCAGTTCCCAAAGCGGATACAATGAGCAGTTCTTC. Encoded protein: CASSSQSGYNEQFF.

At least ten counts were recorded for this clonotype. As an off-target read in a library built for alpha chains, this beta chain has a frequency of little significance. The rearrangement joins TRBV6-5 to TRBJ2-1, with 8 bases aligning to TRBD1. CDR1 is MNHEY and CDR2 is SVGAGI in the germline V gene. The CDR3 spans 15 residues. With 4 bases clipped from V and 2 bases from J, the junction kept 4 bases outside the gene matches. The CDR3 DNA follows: TGTGCCAGCAGTTCCACAGGGGGGACCTACAATGAGCAGTTCTTC. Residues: CASSSTGGTYNEQFF.

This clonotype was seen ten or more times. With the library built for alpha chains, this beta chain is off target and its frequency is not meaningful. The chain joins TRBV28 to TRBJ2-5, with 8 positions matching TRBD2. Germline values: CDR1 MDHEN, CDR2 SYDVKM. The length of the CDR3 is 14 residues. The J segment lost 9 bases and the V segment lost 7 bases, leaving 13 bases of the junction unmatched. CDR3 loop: CASIPGLAPEAQYF. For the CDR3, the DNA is TGTGCCAGCATACCAGGACTAGCTCCTGAAGCCCAGTACTTC.

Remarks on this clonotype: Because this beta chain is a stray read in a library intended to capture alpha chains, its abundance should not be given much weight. The CDR3 sequence: CASSTGTHRGEKLFF. CDR3 sequence (DNA): TGTGCCAGCAGCACCGGGACACACCGGGGTGAAAAACTGTTTTTT. V gene TRBV7-9 combines with J gene TRBJ1-4, with D tentatively TRBD1 (6 bases). V was trimmed by 5 bases and J by 7 bases, leaving 17 bases between them. From germline, CDR1 is SEHNR and CDR2 FQNEAQ (reference sequence). The CDR3 runs 15 residues.

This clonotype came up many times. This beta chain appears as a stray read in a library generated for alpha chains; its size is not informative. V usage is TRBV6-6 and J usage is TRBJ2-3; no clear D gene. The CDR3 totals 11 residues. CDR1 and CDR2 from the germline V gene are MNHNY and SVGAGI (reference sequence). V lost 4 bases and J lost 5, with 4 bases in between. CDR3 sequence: CASSSRDTQYF. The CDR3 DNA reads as TGTGCCAGCAGTTCCAGAGATACGCAGTATTTT.

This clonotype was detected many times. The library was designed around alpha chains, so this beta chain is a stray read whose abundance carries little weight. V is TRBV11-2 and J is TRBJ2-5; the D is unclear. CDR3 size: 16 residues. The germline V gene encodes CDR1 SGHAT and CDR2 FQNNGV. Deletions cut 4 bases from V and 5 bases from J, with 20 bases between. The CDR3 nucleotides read TGTGCCAGCAGCTCCAATCGGGCCCGCCTTAGGGAGACCCAGTACTTC. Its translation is CASSSNRARLRETQYF.

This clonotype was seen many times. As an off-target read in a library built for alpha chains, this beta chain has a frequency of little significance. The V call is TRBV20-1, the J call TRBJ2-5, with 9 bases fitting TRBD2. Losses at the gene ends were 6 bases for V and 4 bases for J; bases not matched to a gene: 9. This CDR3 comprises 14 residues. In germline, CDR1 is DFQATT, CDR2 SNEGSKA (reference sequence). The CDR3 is CSALPGTSTETQYF. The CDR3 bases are TGCAGTGCCCTACCAGGGACTAGCACAGAGACCCAGTACTTC.

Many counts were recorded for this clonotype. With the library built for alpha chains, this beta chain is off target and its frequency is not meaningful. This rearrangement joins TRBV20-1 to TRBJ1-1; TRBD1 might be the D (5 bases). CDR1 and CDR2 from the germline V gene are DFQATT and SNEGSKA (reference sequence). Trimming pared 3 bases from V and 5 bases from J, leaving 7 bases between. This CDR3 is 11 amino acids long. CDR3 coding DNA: TGCAGTGCTAGTTGGGGGACTGAAGCTTTCTTT. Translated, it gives CSASWGTEAFF.

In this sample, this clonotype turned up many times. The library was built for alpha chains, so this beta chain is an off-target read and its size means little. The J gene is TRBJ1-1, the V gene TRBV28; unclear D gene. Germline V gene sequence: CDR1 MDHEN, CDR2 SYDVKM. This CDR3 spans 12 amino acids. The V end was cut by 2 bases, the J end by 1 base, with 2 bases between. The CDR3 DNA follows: TGTGCCAGCAGTTTAACGAACACTGAAGCTTTCTTT. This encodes CASSLTNTEAFF.